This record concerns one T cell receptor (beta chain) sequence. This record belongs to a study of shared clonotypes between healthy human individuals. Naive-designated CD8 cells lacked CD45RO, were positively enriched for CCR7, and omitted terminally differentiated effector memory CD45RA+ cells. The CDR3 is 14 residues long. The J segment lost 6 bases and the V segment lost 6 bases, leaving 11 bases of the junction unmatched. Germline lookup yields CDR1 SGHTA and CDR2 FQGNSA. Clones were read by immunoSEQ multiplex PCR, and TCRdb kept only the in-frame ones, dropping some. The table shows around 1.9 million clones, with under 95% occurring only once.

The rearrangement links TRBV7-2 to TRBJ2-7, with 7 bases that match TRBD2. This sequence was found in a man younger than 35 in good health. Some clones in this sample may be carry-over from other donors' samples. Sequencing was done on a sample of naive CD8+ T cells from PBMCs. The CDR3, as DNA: TGTGCCAGCAGTCTCGGGACTATAAAAGGCGAGCAGTACTTC. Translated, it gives CASSLGTIKGEQYF.